The 29 T cell receptor beta chains in this list originate from one sample, sequenced in a study of control samples from healthy donors and cancer patients. Clones were sequenced by immunoSEQ multiplex PCR, and TCRdb holds only the in-frame ones, with some missing. Counted here are hundreds of thousands of clones, 80% to 95% occurring once; the ten biggest clones make up more than 6%. The sequenced sample consisted of PBMCs. The receptors were sampled from a man aged 40-49 years with head and neck cancer.

The chain is built from TRBV28 and TRBJ1-5, with 7 bases that match TRBD1. V shed 8 bases and J 3 bases; nucleotides not matched to a gene: 16. This CDR3 is built from 17 residues. In germline, CDR1 is MDHEN, CDR2 SYDVKM. Here the CDR3 reads CASRETGSRGNNQPQHF. The CDR3 DNA follows: TGTGCCAGCCGAGAGACAGGGTCGAGGGGAAACAATCAGCCCCAGCATTTT.

The rearrangement links TRBV28 to TRBJ1-3; D is perhaps TRBD1 (6 bases). The CDR3 is 18 amino acids. Germline V gene lookup returns CDR1 MDHEN and CDR2 SYDVKM. V lost 7 bases and J lost 0, with 22 bases in between. The CDR3 nucleotides are TGTGCCAGCATCCGCACCCTCGGACAGTCTTTCTCTGGAAACACCATATATTTT. Protein sequence: CASIRTLGQSFSGNTIYF.

The chain joins TRBV30 to TRBJ2-5; perhaps D is TRBD1 or TRBD2 (5 bases each). The germline CDR1 and CDR2 sequences are GTSNPN and SVGIG (reference sequence). V was trimmed by 2 bases and J by 4 bases, leaving 20 bases between them. There are 16 residues in the CDR3. CDR3 DNA sequence: TGTGCCTGGAGTTGGGGCCGAGGGGCAGGAGTAGAGACCCAGTACTTC. Protein: CAWSWGRGAGVETQYF. Supplemented by reference TRBV30 and TRBJ2-5, the full variable domain reads SQTIHQWPATLVQPVGSPLSLECTVEGTSNPNLYWYRQAAGRGLQLLFYSVGIGQISSEVPQNLSASRPQDRQFILSSKKLLLSDSGFYLCAWSWGRGAGVETQYFGPGTRLLVL.

The chain links TRBV6-1 to TRBJ1-2; D call uncertain. This CDR3 is built from 12 residues. The germline V and J ends were trimmed by 1 base and 7 bases, with 7 bases remaining between them. Per the germline V gene, CDR1 is MNHNS and CDR2 is SASEGT. CDR3 nucleotide sequence: TGTGCCAGCAGTGAAGGGTGGAGTGGCTACACCTTC. Its translation is CASSEGWSGYTF.

The genes are TRBV2 and TRBJ2-3; 8 bases line up with TRBD1. Per germline, CDR1 SNHLY and CDR2 FYNNEI. The CDR3 sequence is 11 residues long. Trimming cost V 6 bases and J 11 bases; bases outside gene matches: 4. The CDR3 DNA is TGTGCCAGCAGCACAGGGGGAAAGCAGTATTTT. It is translated as CASSTGGKQYF.

The rearrangement links TRBV19 to TRBJ1-5; possibly TRBD1 for D (6 bases). Germline assignment: CDR1 LNHDA and CDR2 SQIVND (reference sequence). V was clipped by 6 bases and J by 1 base, with 13 bases between them. The CDR3 has 15 amino acids. The chain's CDR3 is CASRLQGTSNQPQHF. The CDR3, as DNA: TGTGCCAGTAGGCTTCAGGGGACGAGCAATCAGCCCCAGCATTTT.

V is TRBV5-6 and J is TRBJ1-4, with D perhaps TRBD1 (5 bases). CDR3 size: 18 residues. Trimming left V 4 bases short and J 1 base short, with 20 bases between. CDR1 is SGHDT and CDR2 is YYEEEE in the germline V gene. The CDR3 reads CASSAKVQFQGTNEKLFF. The CDR3, as DNA: TGTGCCAGCAGCGCTAAAGTTCAATTCCAGGGAACTAATGAAAAACTGTTTTTT.

The J gene is TRBJ2-1, the V gene TRBV27, with TRBD2 matching over 11 bases. Trimming took 3 bases from V and 7 from J; bases not matched to a gene: 5. CDR1 is MNHEY, CDR2 SMNVEV, per germline (reference sequence). There are 15 residues in the CDR3. CDR3 region: CASSLGLAAPNEQFF. The CDR3 DNA follows: TGTGCCAGCAGTTTGGGACTAGCGGCTCCAAATGAGCAGTTCTTC.

The genes are TRBV5-6 and TRBJ1-4; D remains unclear. Germline V gives CDR1 SGHDT, CDR2 YYEEEE. V lost 2 bases and J lost 3, with 5 bases in between. This CDR3 spans 13 amino acids. The CDR3 bases are TGTGCCAGCAGCTTCGTCGCTAATGAAAAACTGTTTTTT. This gives the protein CASSFVANEKLFF.

The chain links TRBV12-3 or TRBV12-4 to TRBJ1-2; no clear D gene. This CDR3 region has 11 residues. V was pared by 4 bases and J by 4 bases, with 4 bases between. The CDR3 spells CASSSSYGYTF. In DNA form, the CDR3 reads TGTGCCAGCAGTTCTTCCTATGGCTACACCTTC.

The CDR3 sequence: CASSSAGTGGTEAFF. The CDR3 coding sequence is TGTGCCAGCAGCTCTGCCGGGACAGGGGGCACTGAAGCTTTCTTT. This chain connects TRBV7-3 to TRBJ1-1, with 11 bases identical to TRBD1. V lost 4 bases to trimming and J lost 4 bases; unmatched junction nucleotides: 5. Germline CDR1 and CDR2: SGHTA and FQGTGA. This CDR3 comprises 15 residues.

V gene TRBV3-1 (or the pseudogene TRBV3-2) combines with J gene TRBJ2-5; D assignment may be TRBD1 or TRBD2 (5 bases each). V shed 3 bases and J shed 2 bases, with 13 bases lying between them. The CDR3 is 15 residues long. Germline loops: CDR1 LGHDT, CDR2 YNNKEL (reference sequence). CDR3 sequence reads: CASSQGVLNQETQYF. CDR3 DNA: TGTGCCAGCAGCCAGGGGGTACTGAATCAAGAGACCCAGTACTTC.

This chain uses TRBV3-1 (or the pseudogene TRBV3-2) with TRBJ1-1; 7 bases map to TRBD1. J lost 5 bases, V lost 4 bases, and 19 bases had no gene match. The germline gives CDR1 LGHDT, CDR2 YNNKEL (reference sequence). The CDR3 length is 18 residues. Here the CDR3 DNA reads TGTGCCAGCAGCCTCCGAACCCACAGGGGCAATGAGAGGACTGAAGCTTTCTTT. The encoded protein is CASSLRTHRGNERTEAFF.

This chain uses TRBV5-6 with TRBJ1-2; TRBD1 is a possible D gene (5 bases). The germline V gene has CDR1 SGHDT and CDR2 YYEEEE. V was shortened by 4 bases and J by 8 bases, with 18 bases between the two germline ends. The CDR3 sequence is 14 residues long. The CDR3 bases are TGTGCCAGCAGCCCGGGCGGGACGGCTGGCGGCTACACCTTC. It specifies CASSPGGTAGGYTF. The whole variable domain, remainder taken from reference TRBV5-6 and TRBJ1-2, is DAGVTQSPTHLIKTRGQQVTLRCSPKSGHDTVSWYQQALGQGPQFIFQYYEEEERQRGNFPDRFSGHQFPNYSSELNVNALLLGDSALYLCASSPGGTAGGYTFGSGTRLTVV.

The rearrangement joins TRBV4-1 to TRBJ1-2; TRBD1 matches 9 bases. With V trimmed by 0 bases and J by 8 bases, 16 bases remained unmatched. Germline loops: CDR1 MGHRA, CDR2 YSYEKL. The CDR3 covers 18 residues. The DNA of the CDR3 is TGCGCCAGCAGCCAAGAGGGGACAGGGCTGGCTATGGATGGAGGCTACACCTTC. Protein sequence: CASSQEGTGLAMDGGYTF.

The rearrangement links TRBV7-9 to TRBJ1-2; the match to TRBD1 covers 7 bases. The junction had 9 bases not matched to a gene; V was cut back by 5 bases and J by 6 bases. CDR3 length: 14 residues. CDR1 is SEHNR, CDR2 FQNEAQ, per germline (reference sequence). The CDR3 reads CASSQTDRVHGYTF. The CDR3 DNA is TGTGCCAGCAGCCAGACCGACAGGGTACATGGCTACACCTTC.

This chain links TRBV19 with TRBJ1-4; 8 nucleotides align to TRBD1. With V trimmed by 4 bases and J by 8 bases, 9 bases remained unmatched. In germline, CDR1 is LNHDA, CDR2 SQIVND (reference sequence). The CDR3 consists of 15 residues. DNA of the CDR3: TGTGCCAGTAGTACCGGACAGGGATCGGGAGAAAAACTGTTTTTT. Residues: CASSTGQGSGEKLFF. The full variable domain, its missing parts supplied by reference TRBV19 and TRBJ1-4, is DGGITQSPKYLFRKEGQNVTLSCEQNLNHDAMYWYRQDPGQGLRLIYYSQIVNDFQKGDIAEGYSVSREKKESFPLTVTSAQKNPTAFYLCASSTGQGSGEKLFFGSGTQLSVL.

V gene TRBV12-3 or TRBV12-4 combines with J gene TRBJ1-5; D is ambiguous. The CDR3 is made up of 11 amino acids. Trimming took off 3 bases at V and 3 bases at J, with 0 bases between the two ends. The CDR3 region is CASSFNQPQHF. The CDR3 bases are TGTGCCAGCAGTTTCAATCAGCCCCAGCATTTT.

The chain joins TRBV18 to TRBJ2-5; D call uncertain. V gave up 1 base and J gave up 4 bases, with 7 bases separating them. This CDR3 contains 13 residues. Germline V CDR1 and CDR2: KGHSH, LQKENI. CDR3 nucleotides: TGTGCCAGCTCACCACGGGTACGAGAGACCCAGTACTTC. It encodes CASSPRVRETQYF.

This rearrangement joins TRBV24-1 to TRBJ2-2, with 8 bases that match TRBD2. Losses at the gene ends were 4 bases for V and 5 bases for J; bases not matched to a gene: 8. The CDR3 has 16 amino acids. Germline V gene data show CDR1 as KGHDR and CDR2 as SFDVKD. The CDR3 sequence: CATSDSAGGRTGELFF. DNA for the CDR3: TGTGCCACCAGTGACTCGGCGGGAGGTCGTACCGGGGAGCTGTTTTTT.

The genes are TRBV4-2 and TRBJ1-2; the match to TRBD1 covers 7 bases. The junction had 7 bases not matched to a gene; V was cut back by 2 bases and J by 4 bases. The CDR3 is 15 amino acids. Per the germline V gene, CDR1 is LGHNA and CDR2 is YNFKEQ. In DNA form, the CDR3 reads TGTGCCAGCAGCCAAACTCAGGGGGATGGCTATGGCTACACCTTC. This sequence encodes CASSQTQGDGYGYTF.

This clone was seen once. The J gene is TRBJ2-7, the V gene TRBV28; no clear D. The CDR3 loop spans 11 amino acids. Germline-derived CDR1 and CDR2 are MDHEN and SYDVKM. V lost 5 bases and J lost 9, with 11 bases in between. CDR3 coding DNA: TGTGCCAGCAGTAGTACGTGGGCGCAGTACTTC. It encodes CASSSTWAQYF. Based on the CDR3 plus reference TRBV28 and TRBJ2-7, the full variable domain is DVKVTQSSRYLVKRTGEKVFLECVQDMDHENMFWYRQDPGLGLRLIYFSYDVKMKEKGDIPEGYSVSREKKERFSLILESASTNQTSMYLCASSSTWAQYFGPGTRLTVT.

The chain couples TRBV12-3 or TRBV12-4 to TRBJ1-3; TRBD1 is a possible D gene (6 bases). The CDR3 loop spans 13 amino acids. The V gene lost 5 bases and the J gene lost 4 bases, with 9 bases spanning the gap. In nucleotides, the CDR3 is TGTGCCAGCAGTCAGGGGATAGGAAACACCATATATTTT. As protein: CASSQGIGNTIYF.

In DNA form, the CDR3 reads TGTGCCAGCAGTTTCCCCGACAGGGTTTACTATGGCTACACCTTC. This translates into CASSFPDRVYYGYTF. The chain joins TRBV28 to TRBJ1-2, with 7 bases that match TRBD1. The CDR3 contains 15 residues. CDR1 is MDHEN, CDR2 SYDVKM, per germline. The junction had 7 bases not matched to a gene; V was cut back by 3 bases and J by 3 bases.

V is TRBV7-2 and J is TRBJ2-1, with D tentatively TRBD2 (5 bases). This CDR3 is 14 amino acids long. Germline V gives CDR1 SGHTA, CDR2 FQGNSA. With 8 bases removed from V and 6 bases from J, the gap between germline ends came to 17 bases. CDR3 DNA sequence: TGTGCCAGCTCCCTAGCAGGACGGACCAATGAGCAGTTCTTC. It codes for CASSLAGRTNEQFF.

The V gene is TRBV27, the J gene TRBJ1-5, with a tentative D call TRBD1 (5 bases). The V and J ends lost 5 bases and 4 bases respectively, with 15 bases between them. CDR1 and CDR2 from the germline V gene are MNHEY and SMNVEV (reference sequence). The CDR3 contains 15 residues. CDR3 sequence (DNA): TGTGCCAGCAGTCCCTTTGGCCCAGGGAATCAGCCCCAGCATTTT. The encoded protein is CASSPFGPGNQPQHF.

The chain employs TRBV30 and TRBJ1-5; possible D gene TRBD1, 6 bases. The CDR3 is 18 amino acids. Germline V gene lookup returns CDR1 GTSNPN and CDR2 SVGIG (reference sequence). Trimming took 3 bases from V and 0 from J, leaving 21 bases between them. The CDR3 bases are TGTGCCTGGAGCCTTTCTACCCAGGGGAAACATAGCAATCAGCCCCAGCATTTT. Translation gives CAWSLSTQGKHSNQPQHF. The whole variable domain, remainder taken from reference TRBV30 and TRBJ1-5, is SQTIHQWPATLVQPVGSPLSLECTVEGTSNPNLYWYRQAAGRGLQLLFYSVGIGQISSEVPQNLSASRPQDRQFILSSKKLLLSDSGFYLCAWSLSTQGKHSNQPQHFGDGTRLSIL.

CDR3 nucleotides: TGTGCCAGCAGTTACAATGCACGGTTCGAGAAGAACACTGAAGCTTTCTTT. Encoded protein: CASSYNARFEKNTEAFF. The rearrangement joins TRBV6-2 or TRBV6-3 to TRBJ1-1; D is unresolved. CDR3 length equals 17 residues. Germline V gives CDR1 MNHEY, CDR2 SVGEGT. V was trimmed by 2 bases and J by 1 base, leaving 17 bases between them.

The rearrangement joins TRBV5-1 to TRBJ1-2; 9 nucleotides agree with TRBD1. The germline gives CDR1 SGHRS, CDR2 YFSETQ. This CDR3 region has 14 residues. The V segment lost 0 bases and the J segment 8 bases; nucleotides outside the gene matches: 5. The CDR3 DNA follows: TGCGCCAGCAGCTTGGCGACAGGGGGTGGCGGCTACACCTTC. Its translation: CASSLATGGGGYTF.